These T cell receptor beta chains were read from a single sample in a study of T-cell memory formation after mild COVID-19. TCRdb reprocessed the 5' RACE reads via MiXCR and lists one record per CDR3 protein. The table records a few hundred thousand distinct CDR3 sequences, more than 13% of them present only once. Sequencing was performed on PBMCs or a T cell subset sorted from them (not recorded which). The receptor source for this set is a man younger than 35 who had mild COVID-19 (a few samples of this study predate the infection). Cell type and time point are not known. CDR3s include the opening cysteine and the closing phenylalanine or tryptophan. Fields, in order: V gene, J gene, CDR3 length, CDR3 protein.

TRBV12-3/TRBV12-4	TRBJ2-3	14	CASRPGQGTDTQYF
TRBV7-9	TRBJ2-5	15	CASSYPGAGEETQYF
TRBV7-9	TRBJ2-3	13	CASKKLASDTQYF
TRBV18	TRBJ2-1	16	CASSPPTGGLYNEQFF
TRBV5-5	TRBJ2-1	15	CASSPLGGLVSEQFF
TRBV6-5	TRBJ2-3	18	CASSYTAPLWRGTDTQYF
TRBV24-1	TRBJ1-5	16	CATSDSDRGRGQPQHF
TRBV5-4	TRBJ2-1	15	CASSLRAGGSNEQFF
TRBV7-6	TRBJ2-3	15	CASSLGNGFADTQYF
TRBV20-1	TRBJ2-3	14	CSARTSGGANTQYF
TRBV20-1	TRBJ2-5	11	CSASRGEPQYF
TRBV5-5	TRBJ1-6	15	CASSLPFSYNSPLHF
TRBV5-1	TRBJ2-7	14	CASSLSLEGNEQYF
TRBV5-1	TRBJ1-1	15	CASSYGQGANTEAFF
TRBV7-3	TRBJ2-5	16	CASSRSGTGIQETQYF
TRBV12-3/TRBV12-4	TRBJ1-2	14	CASSLLSGFYGYTF
TRBV6-5	TRBJ2-1	14	CASSYGGRYAVQFF
TRBV5-1	TRBJ1-2	11	CASKGGYGYTF
TRBV29-1	TRBJ2-2	15	CSVGLGTANTGELFF
TRBV7-9	TRBJ1-4	14	CASSFMGSREKLFF
TRBV5-1	TRBJ2-3	16	CASSLGGGTSADTQYF
TRBV6-2/TRBV6-3	TRBJ1-2	13	CASSYRWTDGYTF
TRBV6-5	TRBJ2-7	16	CASSHPRQGRSYEQYF
TRBV15	TRBJ1-2	15	CATSRDPGYGYGYTF
TRBV6-2/TRBV6-3	TRBJ1-2	13	CASSTDGGNGYTF
TRBV10-2	TRBJ2-5	15	CASSSPADRQETQYF
TRBV6-4	TRBJ2-3	14	CASSAQSSTDTQYF
TRBV5-1	TRBJ2-5	13	CASSLPAFETQYF
TRBV18	TRBJ2-4	15	CASSPPPVSGNIQYF
TRBV10-3	TRBJ2-3	14	CAISDRADTDTQYF
TRBV7-2	TRBJ2-5	11	CASRARETQYF
TRBV9	TRBJ2-7	12	CASSANTGWQYF
TRBV12-3/TRBV12-4	TRBJ2-3	17	CASSLRRLAESTDTQYF
TRBV12-3/TRBV12-4	TRBJ1-5	13	CASSSERGQPQHF
TRBV27	TRBJ1-1	19	CASSLLGWQGARRNTEAFF
TRBV29-1	TRBJ2-2	15	CSGTGTRGNTGELFF
TRBV5-1	TRBJ2-6	14	CASSLGDRGNILTF
TRBV4-3	TRBJ2-5	17	CASSQDPSGGYQETQYF
TRBV29-1	TRBJ2-5	12	CSCGTGQETQYF
TRBV7-2	TRBJ1-1	13	CASIRRGDAEAFF
TRBV29-1	TRBJ2-3	12	CSGQDGADTQYF
TRBV7-2	TRBJ1-6	13	CASSWRQGSPLHF
TRBV18	TRBJ1-5	16	CASSPQVSPLDQPQHF
TRBV19	TRBJ2-7	15	CASTPRYQGAKEQYF
TRBV20-1	TRBJ1-4	14	CSPIPGGTNEKLFF
TRBV24-1	TRBJ1-2	14	CATSDLAGVAGYTF
TRBV18	TRBJ1-2	14	CASSQGLAVYGYTF
TRBV12-3/TRBV12-4	TRBJ1-5	12	CASQYSNQPQHF
TRBV6-6	TRBJ2-3	17	CASSLQTSGGLGDTQYF
TRBV5-1	TRBJ2-5	14	CASDVTAGQETQYF
TRBV7-6	TRBJ1-1	13	CASRKTGDTEAFF
TRBV9	TRBJ1-2	13	CASSVRDRYGYTF
TRBV14	TRBJ1-4	17	CASSQRTGWPTNEKLFF